These 7 T cell receptor beta chains were all obtained from the same sample, sequenced in a study of cytomegalovirus exposure and HLA in healthy donors. With 60 Vbeta and 13 Jbeta primers, the PCR was carried out. Clones were sequenced by immunoSEQ multiplex PCR, and TCRdb holds only the in-frame ones, with some missing. This table holds about 140,000 clones, approximately 57% found once. The sample comprised PBMCs. Receptors were obtained from a male donor in good health and CMV-seronegative.

This sequence joins TRBV5-1 and TRBJ2-7; 7 nucleotides align to TRBD1. Trimming cost V 2 bases and J 4 bases; bases outside gene matches: 9. Germline CDR1 and CDR2: SGHRS and YFSETQ. The CDR3 loop spans 15 amino acids. The chain's CDR3 is CASSLDREHGYEQYF. The CDR3 bases are TGCGCCAGCAGCTTAGACAGGGAGCACGGGTACGAGCAGTACTTC. The variable domain in full, with the rest retrieved from reference TRBV5-1 and TRBJ2-7, is KAGVTQTPRYLIKTRGQQVTLSCSPISGHRSVSWYQQTPGQGLQFLFEYFSETQRNKGNFPGRFSGRQFSNSRSEMNVSTLELGDSALYLCASSLDREHGYEQYFGPGTRLTVT.

The chain links TRBV28 to TRBJ1-1, with TRBD1 as a possible D gene (5 bases). Germline V lookup: CDR1 MDHEN, CDR2 SYDVKM. The CDR3 loop spans 14 amino acids. Trimming took off 0 bases at V and 4 bases at J, with 9 bases between the two ends. CDR3 nucleotide sequence: TGTGCCAGCAGTTTATGGGGGGAGGGCACTGAAGCTTTCTTT. It translates to CASSLWGEGTEAFF.

This clone came up a few times. V usage is TRBV7-9 and J usage is TRBJ2-5; 16 nucleotides agree with TRBD2. Germline trimming cut 5 bases from V and 3 bases from J; bases unmatched to any gene: 6. The germline gives CDR1 SEHNR, CDR2 FQNEAQ (reference sequence). The CDR3 contains 17 residues. As DNA, the CDR3 is TGTGCCAGCAGCCGGGGACTAGCGGGGGGGCATAAAGAGACCCAGTACTTC. Its translation is CASSRGLAGGHKETQYF.

The CDR3 DNA sequence: TGTGCCTGGAGTGCAGGACTATATCAAGAGACCCAGTACTTC. This encodes CAWSAGLYQETQYF. V is TRBV30 and J is TRBJ2-5; possibly TRBD2 for D (6 bases). The V and J ends lost 1 base and 2 bases respectively, with 11 bases between them. The CDR3 totals 14 residues. Germline CDR1 GTSNPN, CDR2 SVGIG (reference sequence).

V gene TRBV5-1 combines with J gene TRBJ2-7; unclear D gene. This CDR3 spans 12 amino acids. CDR1 SGHRS and CDR2 YFSETQ come from the germline V gene. V was cut by 0 bases and J by 3 bases, with 4 bases left in between. For the CDR3, the DNA is TGCGCCAGCAGCTTGGACAACTACGAGCAGTACTTC. Translation gives CASSLDNYEQYF. The entire variable domain, with the rest obtained from reference TRBV5-1 and TRBJ2-7, is as follows: KAGVTQTPRYLIKTRGQQVTLSCSPISGHRSVSWYQQTPGQGLQFLFEYFSETQRNKGNFPGRFSGRQFSNSRSEMNVSTLELGDSALYLCASSLDNYEQYFGPGTRLTVT.

This clone was observed a few times. The V and J genes are TRBV7-6 and TRBJ1-1, with D perhaps TRBD1 (6 bases). The CDR3 covers 15 residues. With 5 bases removed from V and 5 bases from J, the gap between germline ends came to 18 bases. Germline CDR1 and CDR2: SGHVS and FNYEAQ. In DNA, the CDR3 is TGTGCCAGCAGCCCTATCCAGGGACAAGGGACTGAAGCTTTCTTT. Translation: CASSPIQGQGTEAFF. Full variable domain (rest looked up from reference TRBV7-6 and TRBJ1-1): GAGVSQSPRYKVTKRGQDVALRCDPISGHVSLYWYRQALGQGPEFLTYFNYEAQQDKSGLPNDRFSAERPEGSISTLTIQRTEQRDSAMYRCASSPIQGQGTEAFFGQGTRLTVV.

A remark on this clone: Distinct nucleotide sequences in the sample also encode this CDR3. The chain uses TRBV19 and TRBJ1-1, with D unresolved. CDR3 size: 13 residues. Trimming cost V 5 bases and J 2 bases, with 9 bases left between them. Germline loops: CDR1 LNHDA, CDR2 SQIVND (reference sequence). The CDR3 loop reads CASSATVNTEAFF. The CDR3 DNA reads as TGTGCCAGTAGTGCAACAGTCAACACTGAAGCTTTCTTT.